This T cell receptor (beta chain) was observed in a study of cytomegalovirus exposure and HLA in healthy donors. After removal of 6 bases from V and 3 bases from J, the junction contained 3 bases not matched to a gene. The CDR3 is 13 amino acids. Germline loops: CDR1 SEHNR, CDR2 FQNEAQ (reference sequence). The PCR contained 60 Vbeta and 13 Jbeta primers. Here immunoSEQ multiplex PCR was the method, and the copy in TCRdb shows in-frame clones only, minus some. Of about 120,000 clones in the sample, around 60% were seen once. The V and J genes are TRBV7-9 and TRBJ1-1; 8 bases align to TRBD1. Sequencing used PBMCs. The TCR comes from a man aged 40-55 years in good health and CMV-seropositive. In DNA form, the CDR3 reads TGTGCCAGCAGTGGACAGGGAGACACTGAAGCTTTCTTT. Amino acids: CASSGQGDTEAFF.